A single T cell receptor beta chain is shown here with its context. Repertoires were generated with immunoSEQ multiplex PCR, while TCRdb's copy carries only in-frame clones and drops some. The table includes some 980,000 clones, less than 85% detected once. The record originates from a study of shared clonotypes between healthy human individuals. V was clipped by 4 bases and J by 3 bases; unmatched bases: 6. Germline V gene sequence: CDR1 MGHRA, CDR2 YSYEKL. The CDR3 runs 16 residues. The clonotype originates from a man in his late teens or twenties in good health. This chain joins TRBV4-1 and TRBJ2-3; 11 nucleotides match TRBD1. Sequences were obtained from memory CD4+ T cells sorted from blood. The sample's subset: CD45RA-negative fraction. As DNA, the CDR3 is TGCGCCAGCAGCCCCGGACAGGGGGCGACAACAGATACGCAGTATTTT. Amino acids: CASSPGQGATTDTQYF.